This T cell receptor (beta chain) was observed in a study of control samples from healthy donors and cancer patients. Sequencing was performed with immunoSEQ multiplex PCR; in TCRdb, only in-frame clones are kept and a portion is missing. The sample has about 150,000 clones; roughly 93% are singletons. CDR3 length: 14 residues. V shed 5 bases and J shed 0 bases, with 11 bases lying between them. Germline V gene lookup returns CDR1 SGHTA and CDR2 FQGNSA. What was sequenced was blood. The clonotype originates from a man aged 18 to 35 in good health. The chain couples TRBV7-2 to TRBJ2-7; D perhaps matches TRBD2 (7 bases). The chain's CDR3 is CASSPRGASYEQYF. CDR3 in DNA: TGTGCCAGCAGCCCCCGGGGGGCCTCCTACGAGCAGTACTTC.